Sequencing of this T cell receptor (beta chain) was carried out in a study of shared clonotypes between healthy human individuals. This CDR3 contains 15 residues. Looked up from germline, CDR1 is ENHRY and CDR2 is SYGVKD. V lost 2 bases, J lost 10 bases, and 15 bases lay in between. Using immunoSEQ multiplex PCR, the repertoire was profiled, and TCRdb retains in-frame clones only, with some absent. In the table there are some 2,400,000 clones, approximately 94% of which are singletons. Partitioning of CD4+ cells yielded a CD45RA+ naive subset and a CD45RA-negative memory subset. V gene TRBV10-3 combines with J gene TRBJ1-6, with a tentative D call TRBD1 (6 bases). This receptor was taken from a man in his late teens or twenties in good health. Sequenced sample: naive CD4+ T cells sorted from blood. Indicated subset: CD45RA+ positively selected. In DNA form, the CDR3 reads TGTGCCATCAGTGAGGGGGAGGGGGGTGGCTCACCCCTCCACTTT. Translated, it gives CAISEGEGGGSPLHF.